This T cell receptor beta chain originates from a study of blood T cell repertoires in COVID-19. TCRdb keeps only in-frame clones here, not all; method: immunoSEQ multiplex PCR. This repertoire shows about 80,000 clones, roughly 80% found once; its top ten account for about 12%. The CDR3 is 15 residues long. Germline-derived CDR1 and CDR2 are KGHSH and LQKENI. Trimming cost V 5 bases and J 0 bases; bases outside gene matches: 2. V and J are TRBV18 and TRBJ1-2, with 11 bases aligning to TRBD1. The sequence came from a middle-aged woman with active or convalescent COVID-19. Material: peripheral blood. CDR3 sequence: CASSMGQGANYGYTF. The CDR3 DNA reads TGTGCCAGCTCAATGGGACAGGGGGCTAACTATGGCTACACCTTC.